This is a list of T cell receptor beta chains from one sample in a study of T-cell memory formation after mild COVID-19. TCRdb re-analysed the 5' RACE reads in MiXCR, keeping a single row per CDR3 protein. Here the sample spans hundreds of thousands of distinct CDR3 sequences, about 23% being singletons. Sequences were obtained from PBMCs or a T cell subset sorted from them (not recorded which). All receptors come from an adult woman who had mild COVID-19 (a few samples of this study predate the infection). Cell type and time point are not known. The CDR3 runs from the conserved cysteine through the conserved F or W. D genes are given only for firm matches. Expanded clones are given a class, and other clones once, few, many or no size at all.

j_gene	v_gene	abundance	d_gene	CDR3nt	CDR3aa
TRBJ2-3	TRBV29-1	.	TRBD2	TGCAGCGTTGAATCTAGCGCGGGAGCCCCAGATACGCAGTATTTT	CSVESSAGAPDTQYF
TRBJ2-7	TRBV27	few	.	TGTGCCAGCAGTTTATCCACAAGCTCCTACGAGCAGTACTTC	CASSLSTSSYEQYF
TRBJ2-3	TRBV5-5	few	.	TGTGCCAGCAGCTTGACGGAGGGGACGGCAGATACGCAGTATTTT	CASSLTEGTADTQYF
TRBJ2-5	TRBV7-9	few	.	TGTGCCAGCAGCGATACTGGACGCCTACAAGAGACCCAGTACTTC	CASSDTGRLQETQYF
TRBJ2-5	TRBV4-1	.	TRBD2	TGCGCCAGCAGCCTCCTCAAAACTAGCGGAGAAGAGACCCAGTACTTC	CASSLLKTSGEETQYF
TRBJ2-1	TRBV12-3/TRBV12-4	.	TRBD2	TGTGCCAGCAGTTCTAGCGGGGGGTTCTACAATGAGCAGTTCTTC	CASSSSGGFYNEQFF
TRBJ2-3	TRBV3-1	few	.	TGTGCCAGCAGCCAAGATGTAGAGGGCACAGATACGCAGTATTTT	CASSQDVEGTDTQYF
TRBJ1-1	TRBV3-1	few	.	TGTGCCAGCAGCCCGCTCAACCAATTAAAAGAAGCTTTCTTT	CASSPLNQLKEAFF
TRBJ2-1	TRBV7-6	few	TRBD1	TGTGCCAGCAGCTGGACAGGGGGTAACGACAATGAGCAGTTCTTC	CASSWTGGNDNEQFF
TRBJ2-1	TRBV6-2/TRBV6-3	.	TRBD2	TGTGCCAGCAGTTACTCCCCCACTAGCGGGAGGGGGCAGTTCTTC	CASSYSPTSGRGQFF
TRBJ2-7	TRBV27	few	.	TGTGCCAGCAGTTTTTCGGTCTCCGGGCAGGGGGGCTCCTACGAGCAGTACTTC	CASSFSVSGQGGSYEQYF